A single sample gave rise to the 14 T cell receptor beta chains below, sequenced in a study of T cells in Graves' hyperthyroidism and ophthalmopathy. Regions amplified from RNA transcripts were the TCR beta CDR3 regions. The HTBI primer set served for first-round RT-PCR of the TCR CDR3. TCRdb used MiXCR to reprocess the multiplex PCR reads, holding one entry per CDR3 protein. The data show around 540,000 distinct CDR3 sequences, 46% seen once. The sequenced sample consisted of peripheral blood or thyroid tissue (not recorded which). Every receptor here comes from a woman between 18 and 29 years old with Graves' hyperthyroidism.

This clonotype was observed a handful of times. The gene calls are TRBV20-1 and TRBJ2-5, with D hard to call. CDR1 and CDR2 (germline): DFQATT, SNEGSKA (reference sequence). V was pared by 1 base and J by 5 bases, with 11 bases between. The CDR3 has 13 amino acids. The CDR3 protein is CSARVTRTETQYF. The CDR3 bases are TGCAGTGCTAGAGTGACACGGACGGAGACCCAGTACTTC.

This clonotype was detected many times. V gene TRBV25-1 combines with J gene TRBJ1-4, with D tentatively TRBD1 (6 bases). Germline CDR1 is MGHDK and CDR2 is SYGVNS. Between the trimmed V and J ends, which lost 5 bases and 0 bases, there was a span of 19 bases. This CDR3 spans 18 amino acids. CDR3 DNA: TGTGCCAGCAGTCCCTTCCCCAGGGGACTTGCAACTAATGAAAAACTGTTTTTT. As protein: CASSPFPRGLATNEKLFF.

The chain carries TRBV25-1 and TRBJ1-1; 7 bases are shared with TRBD1. The CDR3 loop spans 13 amino acids. In germline, CDR1 is MGHDK, CDR2 SYGVNS. The chain's CDR3 is CDTPGAGGTEAFF. The DNA of the CDR3 is TGTGACACCCCTGGGGCAGGGGGGACTGAAGCTTTCTTT. The full variable domain, rest sourced from reference TRBV25-1 and TRBJ1-1, is EADIYQTPRYLVIGTGKKITLECSQTMGHDKMYWYQQDPGMELHLIHYSYGVNSTEKGDLSSESTVSRIRTEHFPLTLESARPSHTSQYLCDTPGAGGTEAFFGQGTRLTVV.

As regards this clonotype: No conserved phenylalanine or tryptophan ends this CDR3, so it is likely a read error. V usage is TRBV25-1 and J usage is TRBJ1-6; D unclear. The CDR3 covers 16 residues. Germline CDR1 and CDR2: MGHDK and SYGVNS. Trimming took 6 bases from V and 7 from J, leaving 19 bases between them. CDR3 nucleotide sequence: TGTGCCAGCAGCCCCTCATCCGAGGGCCAGAATTCACCCCTCCACCTT. This codes for CASSPSSEGQNSPLHL.

A few counts support this clonotype. In DNA form, the CDR3 reads TGTGCCAGCAGCCACGGACGGCCGGGCTATGGCTACACCTTC. Translating it yields CASSHGRPGYGYTF. The chain uses TRBV7-9 and TRBJ1-2; D not certain. V was shortened by 5 bases and J by 4 bases, with 14 bases between the two germline ends. CDR1 and CDR2 from the germline V gene are SEHNR and FQNEAQ (reference sequence). The CDR3 is 14 amino acids.

The rearrangement joins TRBV14 to TRBJ2-7; 10 bases line up with TRBD2. V was pared by 4 bases and J by 7 bases, with 4 bases of the junction left unmatched. This CDR3 contains 13 residues. Germline V gene lookup returns CDR1 SGHDN and CDR2 FVKESK. Written as DNA, the CDR3 is TGTGCCAGCAGCCCCCTTAGCGGGAGGGAGCAGTACTTC. It is translated as CASSPLSGREQYF.

This clonotype has at least ten counts. CDR3 in DNA: TGTGCCAGTAGTCCCGCGACAGGGGCGTCACCCCTCCACTTT. It translates to CASSPATGASPLHF. This chain joins TRBV19 and TRBJ1-6, with 8 bases matching TRBD1. The CDR3 has 14 amino acids. V shed 5 bases and J 10 bases; nucleotides not matched to a gene: 7. Germline CDR1 reads LNHDA; CDR2 reads SQIVND (reference sequence).

In this sample, this clonotype turned up a few times. This chain connects TRBV7-9 to TRBJ1-4; D gene uncertain. V shed 0 bases and J shed 5 bases, with 10 bases lying between them. The CDR3 spans 15 residues. Germline V CDR1 and CDR2: SEHNR, FQNEAQ (reference sequence). CDR3 amino acids: CASSLAGTANEKLFF. In DNA form, the CDR3 reads TGTGCCAGCAGCTTAGCGGGCACAGCGAATGAAAAACTGTTTTTT.

CDR3 bases: TGTGCCAGCGCGAAGACAGATACGCAGTATTTT. This gives the protein CASAKTDTQYF. J is TRBJ2-3 and V is TRBV7-9; D remains ambiguous. This CDR3 contains 11 residues. The V gene's germline CDR1 is SEHNR and CDR2 FQNEAQ (reference sequence). The V gene lost 8 bases and the J gene lost 3 bases, with 6 bases spanning the gap. Using reference TRBV7-9 and TRBJ2-3 for the parts outside the CDR3, the full variable domain is DTGVSQNPRHKITKRGQNVTFRCDPISEHNRLYWYRQTLGQGPEFLTYFQNEAQLEKSRLLSDRFSAERPKGSFSTLEIQRTEQGDSAMYLCASAKTDTQYFGPGTRLTVL.

This chain uses TRBV10-3 with TRBJ1-2; TRBD1 agrees at 9 bases. Trimming removed 3 bases from V and 4 bases from J; junction bases left unmatched: 12. The CDR3 runs 17 residues. Per the germline V gene, CDR1 is ENHRY and CDR2 is SYGVKD. The CDR3 bases are TGTGCCATCAGTGACCCCGGGACAGGGATCCGAGGCTATGGCTACACCTTC. It is translated as CAISDPGTGIRGYGYTF.

The CDR3 loop reads CASSPTGTGRYEQYF. In nucleotides, the CDR3 is TGTGCCAGCAGCCCCACCGGGACAGGGAGGTACGAGCAGTACTTC. The gene calls are TRBV7-3 and TRBJ2-7; the match to TRBD1 covers 9 bases. The CDR3 length is 15 residues. Germline values: CDR1 SGHTA, CDR2 FQGTGA. J was trimmed by 4 bases and V by 5 bases; bases with no gene match: 9.

This rearrangement joins TRBV24-1 to TRBJ1-5; D is ambiguous. Germline lookup yields CDR1 KGHDR and CDR2 SFDVKD. The germline V and J ends were trimmed by 1 base and 6 bases, with 18 bases remaining between them. This CDR3 has 17 amino acids. The CDR3 protein is CATSDFLLSQVRQPQHF. As DNA, the CDR3 is TGTGCCACCAGTGATTTTTTGTTGTCACAAGTCCGTCAGCCCCAGCATTTT.

At least ten counts were recorded for this clonotype. The genes are TRBV25-1 and TRBJ2-7, with TRBD2 identical over 8 bases. With V trimmed by 5 bases and J by 2 bases, 5 bases remained unmatched. There are 14 residues in the CDR3. CDR1 is MGHDK and CDR2 is SYGVNS in the germline V gene. The CDR3 DNA follows: TGTGCCAGCAGTTATCACGGGAGGGCCTACGAGCAGTACTTC. As protein: CASSYHGRAYEQYF.

This chain uses TRBV12-3 or TRBV12-4 with TRBJ2-7, with unresolved D. V was shortened by 4 bases and J by 6 bases, with 10 bases between the two germline ends. The CDR3 length is 12 residues. CDR3 coding DNA: TGTGCCAGCAGTTCCTCGGCTCGCGAGCAGTACTTC. It specifies CASSSSAREQYF.